The 13 T cell receptor beta chains below come from one sample, sequenced in a study of blood T cell repertoires in COVID-19. Profiled with immunoSEQ multiplex PCR; TCRdb holds only in-frame clones, not every one. The sample lists 310,000 or so clones, around 90% occurring once. Sequencing was carried out using PBMCs or T cells enriched from blood (not recorded which). These receptors all stem from a woman in her late teens or twenties with acute COVID-19.

The genes are TRBV28 and TRBJ1-4; no reliable D call. V lost 2 bases, J lost 0 bases, and 13 bases lay in between. CDR3 length equals 17 residues. From germline, CDR1 is MDHEN and CDR2 SYDVKM. Here the CDR3 reads CASSLRSIIATNEKLFF. The CDR3 DNA follows: TGTGCCAGCAGTTTACGGTCCATAATTGCAACTAATGAAAAACTGTTTTTT.

The chain is built from TRBV6-1 and TRBJ2-2, with a weak D call TRBD2 (7 bases). This CDR3 is 16 amino acids long. V lost 2 bases and J lost 1, with 11 bases in between. The germline V gene encodes CDR1 MNHNS and CDR2 SASEGT. Here the CDR3 DNA reads TGTGCCAGCAGTGAAACGGGGGGCCTGAACACCGGGGAGCTGTTTTTT. Translated: CASSETGGLNTGELFF.

V gene TRBV10-2 combines with J gene TRBJ2-1, with D perhaps TRBD1 (6 bases). The CDR3 totals 12 residues. Per the germline V gene, CDR1 is WSHSY and CDR2 is SAAADI. Trimming left V 7 bases short and J 7 bases short, with 11 bases between. CDR3 DNA sequence: TGCGCCAGCAAGGGGGTGGGAAATGAGCAGTTCTTC. Translating gives CASKGVGNEQFF.

The chain is built from TRBV5-6 and TRBJ2-3; D call uncertain. The CDR3 is made up of 15 amino acids. In germline, CDR1 is SGHDT, CDR2 YYEEEE. The V gene lost 0 bases and the J gene lost 4 bases, with 12 bases spanning the gap. The CDR3, as DNA: TGTGCCAGCAGCTTGGGTGTTGACAATTCAGATACGCAGTATTTT. This translates into CASSLGVDNSDTQYF.

The chain carries TRBV6-2 or TRBV6-3 and TRBJ1-5; D is uncertain. The CDR3 consists of 14 residues. The germline V gene encodes CDR1 MNHEY and CDR2 SVGEGT. V was cut by 2 bases and J by 1 base, with 6 bases left in between. In DNA form, the CDR3 reads TGTGCCAGCAGTTACGGCATCAGCAATCAGCCCCAGCATTTT. Its protein is CASSYGISNQPQHF.

The table lists this clone with a few counts. The CDR3 region is CASRDTGGTNEKLFF. The DNA of the CDR3 is TGTGCCAGCAGGGATACAGGGGGAACTAATGAAAAACTGTTTTTT. This rearrangement joins TRBV27 to TRBJ1-4; 8 nucleotides line up with TRBD1. The germline V gene encodes CDR1 MNHEY and CDR2 SMNVEV (reference sequence). This CDR3 spans 15 amino acids. J gave up 1 base and V 6 bases, and 4 bases lay outside the gene matches. Combining the CDR3 with reference TRBV27 and TRBJ1-4 gives the whole variable domain EAQVTQNPRYLITVTGKKLTVTCSQNMNHEYMSWYRQDPGLGLRQIYYSMNVEVTDKGDVPEGYKVSRKEKRNFPLILESPSPNQTSLYFCASRDTGGTNEKLFFGSGTQLSVL.

The genes are TRBV28 and TRBJ1-6; possible D gene TRBD1, 5 bases. Germline V lookup: CDR1 MDHEN, CDR2 SYDVKM. There are 17 residues in the CDR3. The germline V and J ends were trimmed by 6 bases and 0 bases, with 15 bases remaining between them. Here the CDR3 reads CASSGGRRSSYNSPLHF. The CDR3 DNA sequence: TGTGCCAGCAGCGGGGGACGAAGGAGCTCCTATAATTCACCCCTCCACTTT.

The chain joins TRBV7-3 to TRBJ2-2, with D possibly TRBD1 on 6 matching bases. Trimming left V 2 bases short and J 3 bases short, with 16 bases between. CDR3 size: 17 residues. Germline CDR1 SGHTA, CDR2 FQGTGA. The CDR3 spells CASSLGWAGVDTGELFF. The CDR3 nucleotides read TGTGCCAGCAGCTTAGGATGGGCAGGGGTCGACACCGGGGAGCTGTTTTTT. The entire variable domain, with the rest obtained from reference TRBV7-3 and TRBJ2-2, is as follows: GAGVSQTPSNKVTEKGKYVELRCDPISGHTALYWYRQSLGQGPEFLIYFQGTGAADDSGLPNDRFFAVRPEGSVSTLKIQRTERGDSAVYLCASSLGWAGVDTGELFFGEGSRLTVL.

The rearrangement joins TRBV7-9 to TRBJ2-5, with TRBD2 matching 8 bases. This CDR3 region has 15 residues. The V segment lost 7 bases and the J segment 1 base; nucleotides outside the gene matches: 8. Germline values: CDR1 SEHNR, CDR2 FQNEAQ (reference sequence). CDR3 amino acids: CASTVGGRFQETQYF. The CDR3 DNA is TGTGCCAGCACAGTTGGCGGGAGGTTCCAAGAGACCCAGTACTTC.

The genes are TRBV11-2 and TRBJ2-3; D uncertain. The CDR3 loop spans 16 amino acids. Germline CDR1 is SGHAT and CDR2 is FQNNGV. Between the trimmed V and J ends, which lost 5 bases and 4 bases, there was a span of 19 bases. CDR3 sequence: CASSPLVLQAADTQYF. Written as DNA, the CDR3 is TGTGCCAGCAGCCCCCTGGTACTTCAGGCCGCAGATACGCAGTATTTT. The variable domain in full, completed from reference TRBV11-2 and TRBJ2-3, reads EAGVAQSPRYKIIEKRQSVAFWCNPISGHATLYWYQQILGQGPKLLIQFQNNGVVDDSQLPKDRFSAERLKGVDSTLKIQPAKLEDSAVYLCASSPLVLQAADTQYFGPGTRLTVL.

The chain joins TRBV6-5 to TRBJ1-5; no definite D call. Germline V lookup: CDR1 MNHEY, CDR2 SVGAGI. Trimming removed 6 bases from V and 4 bases from J, with 10 bases in between. CDR3 length: 13 residues. The CDR3 DNA follows: TGTGCCAGCAGCATACAGAATAATCAGCCCCAGCATTTT. Its protein product is CASSIQNNQPQHF.

The CDR3, as DNA: TGTGCCAGCAGTTTATATGGCAGGGCTAAAGCTAACTATGGCTACACCTTC. Protein sequence: CASSLYGRAKANYGYTF. The chain is built from TRBV27 and TRBJ1-2, with D possibly matching TRBD1 (5 bases). With 1 base removed from V and 0 bases from J, the gap between germline ends came to 15 bases. CDR1 is MNHEY, CDR2 SMNVEV, per germline (reference sequence). CDR3 length: 17 residues.

The chain couples TRBV7-6 to TRBJ1-1; 8 bases match TRBD1. This CDR3 is 15 amino acids long. CDR1 and CDR2 from the germline V gene are SGHVS and FNYEAQ. Unmatched junction bases numbered 1, after V lost 1 base and J lost 0 bases. This CDR3 is CASSLGTGLNTEAFF. The CDR3, as DNA: TGTGCCAGCAGCTTAGGGACAGGGTTGAACACTGAAGCTTTCTTT. The full variable domain, in which reference TRBV7-6 and TRBJ1-1 provide the parts outside the CDR3, is GAGVSQSPRYKVTKRGQDVALRCDPISGHVSLYWYRQALGQGPEFLTYFNYEAQQDKSGLPNDRFSAERPEGSISTLTIQRTEQRDSAMYRCASSLGTGLNTEAFFGQGTRLTVV.